These 3 T cell receptor beta chains share one sample of origin, sequenced in a study of regulatory T cells in long-lasting Graves disease. Noted time point: newly diagnosed GD, antithyroid drugs for less than 3 months. PBMC-extracted RNA yielded the TCR library. The authors built TCR beta libraries using iRepertoire HTBI primers and Arm-PCR of CDR3 regions. TCRdb re-called the multiplex PCR reads through MiXCR, storing one row per CDR3 protein. In the table there are some 450,000 distinct CDR3 sequences, 15% to 20% of which are singletons. These data were also reused for a study on T cells in Graves' hyperthyroidism and ophthalmopathy.

The sample in question was peripheral blood mononuclear cells (PBMCs), obtained at new diagnosis, from a patient treated with antithyroid drugs. Source of these receptors: a woman in her 30s with Graves disease.

In regard to this clonotype: A much larger clone differs by one base, so this may be a read error. This chain joins TRBV30 and TRBJ2-1, with 10 nucleotides matching TRBD2. V trimming: 3 bases; J trimming: 3 bases; junction bases outside the gene matches: 5. This CDR3 region has 15 residues. Germline values: CDR1 GTSNPN, CDR2 SVGIG (reference sequence). The CDR3 sequence: CAWSKRGGFYNEQFF. CDR3 sequence (DNA): TGTGCCTGGAGCAAGCGGGGGGGATTCTACAATGAGCAGTTCTTC.

This clonotype was counted ten times or more. V gene TRBV28 combines with J gene TRBJ1-6; 8 bases are shared with TRBD1. The CDR3 sequence is 15 residues long. Germline-derived CDR1 and CDR2 are MDHEN and SYDVKM. The V and J ends lost 6 bases and 4 bases, in that order; junction bases with no gene match: 5. The CDR3 region is CASSLYRGYNSPLHF. CDR3 coding DNA: TGTGCCAGCAGCCTCTACAGGGGGTATAATTCACCCCTCCACTTT.

This sequence joins TRBV5-1 and TRBJ1-6; D not certain. V gave up 0 bases and J gave up 8 bases, with 9 bases separating them. Germline lookup yields CDR1 SGHRS and CDR2 YFSETQ. CDR3 size: 14 residues. The CDR3, as DNA: TGCGCCAGCAGCTTGGCCGGATCCGATTCACCCCTCCACTTT. It encodes CASSLAGSDSPLHF.